A single sample gave rise to the 7 T cell receptor beta chains below, sequenced in a study of beta chain features in type 1 diabetes. General study results and limits: TCRB CDR3s were moderately but significantly shorter in Type 1 diabetes patients in all four CD4+ subsets.

The antigens for these receptors are not known. TCRB transcripts that were expressed got sequenced, as all of the isolated RNA had been reverse transcribed. Using immunoSEQ multiplex PCR, the repertoire was profiled, and TCRdb retains in-frame clones only, with some absent. The sample carries more than 100,000 clones, 7% to 10% recorded once. Sequencing input: central memory CD4+ T cells from blood. The receptor source for this set is a man in his thirties or forties with type 1 diabetes.

This chain connects TRBV7-2 to TRBJ2-7; TRBD1 might be the D (5 bases). Looked up from germline, CDR1 is SGHTA and CDR2 is FQGNSA. This CDR3 is built from 13 residues. Trimming removed 1 base from V and 5 bases from J, with 9 bases in between. CDR3 nucleotides: TGTGCCAGCAGCTTAGGTGCAGGGAACGAGCAGTACTTC. Translating it yields CASSLGAGNEQYF.

The table lists this clone with a few counts. V usage is TRBV11-2 and J usage is TRBJ1-2, with 7 bases identical to TRBD1. V dropped 3 bases and J dropped 6; count of bases not matched to a gene: 1. Germline-derived CDR1 and CDR2 are SGHAT and FQNNGV. This CDR3 has 12 residues. This chain's CDR3 is CASSLTGNGYTF. CDR3 sequence (DNA): TGTGCCAGCAGCTTGACAGGGAATGGCTACACCTTC.

This clone was found a few times. The genes are TRBV9 and TRBJ2-5; 9 positions match TRBD1. There are 15 residues in the CDR3. The J segment lost 4 bases and the V segment lost 4 bases, leaving 8 bases of the junction unmatched. Germline CDR1 SGDLS, CDR2 YYNGEE. This CDR3 reads CASSTQGQGGETQYF. In DNA, the CDR3 is TGTGCCAGCAGCACACAGGGACAGGGTGGAGAGACCCAGTACTTC.

This clone came up a few times. The rearrangement uses TRBV5-5 and TRBJ2-3, with 7 bases fitting TRBD2. Germline V lookup: CDR1 SGHKS, CDR2 YYEKEE (reference sequence). V shed 5 bases, J shed 2 bases, and the junction held 5 bases outside the gene matches. The length of the CDR3 is 14 residues. The CDR3 DNA follows: TGTGCCAGCAGTCTCGGGGGGAACACAGATACGCAGTATTTT. Translating gives CASSLGGNTDTQYF.

A single count supports this clone. The rearrangement uses TRBV10-2 and TRBJ1-2; possibly TRBD1 for D (5 bases). The germline V and J ends were trimmed by 10 bases and 0 bases, with 15 bases remaining between them. Germline CDR1 and CDR2: WSHSY and SAAADI. This CDR3 has 14 residues. For the CDR3, the DNA is TGCGCCACCACCGGGGGGGATTCTAACTATGGCTACACCTTC. Translated, it gives CATTGGDSNYGYTF.

The chain has TRBV2 and TRBJ1-2, with 7 bases identical to TRBD1. This CDR3 is 14 amino acids long. The V segment lost 6 bases and the J segment 6 bases; nucleotides outside the gene matches: 10. Per the germline V gene, CDR1 is SNHLY and CDR2 is FYNNEI. CDR3 sequence (DNA): TGTGCCAGCAGCGACGCGGCAGGGGGTAATGGCTACACCTTC. Amino acids: CASSDAAGGNGYTF.

The chain carries TRBV11-3 and TRBJ2-1; 9 bases map to TRBD2. Germline V gene sequence: CDR1 SGHNT, CDR2 YENEEA. This CDR3 has 18 amino acids. With 8 bases clipped from V and 2 bases from J, the junction kept 16 bases outside the gene matches. This CDR3 reads CASSLPGSPSGAYNEQFF. The CDR3 DNA reads as TGTGCCAGCTCCCTTCCCGGTTCCCCTAGCGGGGCCTACAATGAGCAGTTCTTC.